This record covers a single T cell receptor (beta chain). The antigen remains undetermined. These data are taken from a study of cytomegalovirus exposure and HLA in healthy donors. Germline assignment: CDR1 SQVTM and CDR2 ANQGSEA. Trimming pared 4 bases from V and 0 bases from J, leaving 10 bases between. CDR3 length: 13 amino acids. The PCR was carried out with 60 Vbeta primers and 13 Jbeta primers. The table came from immunoSEQ multiplex PCR; TCRdb's copy has only in-frame clones and leaves some out. This table has roughly 120,000 clones, about four fifths appearing once. Findings and limits, study-wide: Cytomegalovirus status was reportedly diagnosed by the classifier with high sensitivity and specificity.

The sample consisted of PBMCs. This chain uses TRBV29-1 with TRBJ2-7, with D possibly TRBD2 on 5 matching bases. This receptor was taken from a male donor in good health and CMV-seropositive. For the CDR3, the DNA is TGCAGCGTTGGAGGGCGGGCCTCCTACGAGCAGTACTTC. Residues: CSVGGRASYEQYF.